This T cell receptor (beta chain) originates from a study of patients and donors after allogeneic stem cell transplantation. Germline lookup yields CDR1 SGHAT and CDR2 FQNNGV. The CDR3 is made up of 16 amino acids. Trimming cost V 7 bases and J 7 bases; bases outside gene matches: 10. This clonotype was seen many times. One entry per CDR3 protein, called by TCRdb with MiXCR from the RT-PCR reads. The sample has 70,000 to 95,000 distinct CDR3 sequences, about 5% seen once. Sequences were obtained from blood, either unsorted or a sorted T cell fraction (not recorded which). V and J are TRBV11-2 and TRBJ2-2, with 12 bases aligning to TRBD2. The source is a human donor who was either an allogeneic HSCT recipient or a stem cell or donor lymphocyte infusion donor (not recorded which). It is not recorded whose cells these are; they may come from a transplant donor. The DNA for the CDR3 is TGTGCCAGCACTCGACTAGCGGGAGATTATGGCGGGGAGCTGTTTTTT. Translating gives CASTRLAGDYGGELFF.